These 27 T cell receptor beta chains share one sample of origin, sequenced in a study of blood T cell repertoires in COVID-19. Repertoires were generated with immunoSEQ multiplex PCR, while TCRdb's copy carries only in-frame clones and drops some. Counted here are roughly 260,000 clones, approximately 86% occurring once; the ten biggest clones make up just over 2.5%. Sequenced input: PBMCs or T cells enriched from blood (not recorded which). All receptors come from a young woman with acute COVID-19.

The CDR3 reads CAISGTSQGDTQYF. The CDR3 DNA is TGTGCCATCAGTGGGACTTCCCAAGGGGATACGCAGTATTTT. The gene calls are TRBV10-3 and TRBJ2-3; D perhaps matches TRBD2 (5 bases). Germline V gives CDR1 ENHRY, CDR2 SYGVKD. Trimming cost V 4 bases and J 6 bases, with 14 bases left between them. The length of the CDR3 is 14 residues.

This chain links TRBV12-3 or TRBV12-4 with TRBJ2-7; D not certain. The CDR3 length is 12 residues. V was pared by 1 base and J by 7 bases, with 8 bases between. CDR3 residues: CASSLVVEEQYF. For the CDR3, the DNA is TGTGCCAGCAGTTTAGTGGTAGAGGAGCAGTACTTC.

V and J are TRBV30 and TRBJ1-2; D unresolved. The CDR3 loop spans 15 amino acids. Trimming cost V 8 bases and J 0 bases, with 19 bases left between them. The germline CDR1 and CDR2 sequences are GTSNPN and SVGIG (reference sequence). CDR3 region: CAERPRVGTNYGYTF. The CDR3 DNA follows: TGTGCCGAGCGACCTCGGGTTGGTACTAACTATGGCTACACCTTC.

The CDR3 DNA reads TGTGCCAGCAGCCAAGGTCAGGGTAAGGCGGCCCAGCATTTT. It codes for CASSQGQGKAAQHF. J is TRBJ1-5 and V is TRBV3-1 (or the pseudogene TRBV3-2); TRBD1 is a possible D gene (5 bases). V lost 1 base to trimming and J lost 11 bases, with 15 bases between them. The CDR3 is made up of 14 amino acids. Germline-derived CDR1 and CDR2 are LGHDT and YNNKEL (reference sequence).

The chain links TRBV27 to TRBJ2-5, with 8 bases lining up with TRBD2. Germline V lookup: CDR1 MNHEY, CDR2 SMNVEV (reference sequence). The CDR3 contains 15 residues. V lost 3 bases, J lost 3 bases, and 6 bases stayed unmatched. CDR3 sequence reads: CASSFDGGVKETQYF. The CDR3 region has the DNA TGTGCCAGCAGTTTCGACGGGGGGGTAAAAGAGACCCAGTACTTC.

The chain has TRBV4-1 and TRBJ1-1; D may be TRBD1 (6 bases). Germline CDR1 reads MGHRA; CDR2 reads YSYEKL. Trimming pared 5 bases from V and 8 bases from J, leaving 12 bases between. This CDR3 is 12 amino acids long. CDR3 region: CASSSIGTEAFF. The CDR3 DNA sequence: TGCGCCAGCAGCTCGATTGGGACAGAAGCTTTCTTT.

The rearrangement joins TRBV4-3 to TRBJ1-6; D remains ambiguous. The germline gives CDR1 LGHNA, CDR2 YSLEER. V was pared by 1 base and J by 6 bases, with 10 bases between. The CDR3 covers 15 residues. The CDR3 sequence: CASSQGSGLNSPLHF. The CDR3 nucleotides read TGCGCCAGCAGCCAAGGATCTGGCCTTAATTCACCCCTCCACTTT.

The chain recombines TRBV11-2 with TRBJ2-5; TRBD2 matches at 7 bases. CDR3 length equals 15 residues. Germline CDR1 reads SGHAT; CDR2 reads FQNNGV. The J segment lost 2 bases and the V segment lost 3 bases, leaving 6 bases of the junction unmatched. The CDR3 protein is CASSFRGTTQETQYF. CDR3 bases: TGTGCCAGCAGCTTTCGGGGGACTACTCAAGAGACCCAGTACTTC.

V and J are TRBV10-1 and TRBJ2-1; tentatively, D is TRBD1 (6 bases). Germline CDR1 reads WNHNN; CDR2 reads SYGVQD (reference sequence). V dropped 6 bases and J dropped 8 bases, with 14 bases sitting between them. CDR3 size: 13 residues. CDR3 sequence reads: CASRANTGYEQFF. In DNA form, the CDR3 reads TGCGCCAGCAGGGCCAATACAGGGTATGAGCAGTTCTTC.

This chain uses TRBV4-3 with TRBJ2-4, with 11 positions matching TRBD2. Per the germline V gene, CDR1 is LGHNA and CDR2 is YSLEER. J gave up 6 bases and V 3 bases, and 10 bases lay outside the gene matches. CDR3 size: 17 residues. The CDR3 DNA reads TGCGCCAGCAGCCACCGCCTTCCCACTAGCGGGGGAAACATTCAGTACTTC. Translated, it gives CASSHRLPTSGGNIQYF.

This chain uses TRBV7-9 with TRBJ1-4; D may be TRBD1 (6 bases). The germline CDR1 and CDR2 sequences are SEHNR and FQNEAQ (reference sequence). The CDR3 runs 15 residues. V lost 5 bases and J 8 bases, leaving 18 bases between the germline ends. The chain's CDR3 is CASSRTGSPREKLFF. CDR3 DNA: TGTGCCAGCAGCCGTACAGGGTCCCCTAGGGAAAAACTGTTTTTT.

This sequence joins TRBV27 and TRBJ2-1, with 13 bases that match TRBD2. The germline V gene has CDR1 MNHEY and CDR2 SMNVEV (reference sequence). Losses at the gene ends were 6 bases for V and 2 bases for J; bases not matched to a gene: 16. The CDR3 is 20 amino acids. CDR3 in amino acids: CASSLLSLAGGQRTYNEQFF. DNA for the CDR3: TGTGCCAGCAGCCTCCTCTCACTAGCGGGGGGGCAAAGGACCTACAATGAGCAGTTCTTC.

This clone was counted a single time. The chain has TRBV2 and TRBJ1-5; 9 bases are shared with TRBD1. The CDR3 has 20 residues. Germline V gene data show CDR1 as SNHLY and CDR2 as FYNNEI. J lost 2 bases, V lost 3 bases, and 17 bases had no gene match. This chain's CDR3 is CASSDEATGGVGTGNQPQHF. CDR3 nucleotide sequence: TGTGCCAGCAGTGATGAAGCCACAGGGGGCGTTGGTACGGGCAATCAGCCCCAGCATTTT.

The CDR3 DNA follows: TGTGCCAGCAGATCAGGGGTAGCCAAAAACATTCAGTACTTC. Its protein is CASRSGVAKNIQYF. The chain recombines TRBV2 with TRBJ2-4; maybe TRBD1 (6 bases). Trimming stripped 6 bases from V and 0 bases from J, with 9 bases between. From germline, CDR1 is SNHLY and CDR2 FYNNEI. The CDR3 consists of 14 residues.

The CDR3 here is CASSQLSVPYGYTF. CDR3 bases: TGTGCCAGTAGTCAGTTGTCCGTCCCCTATGGCTACACCTTC. V is TRBV19 and J is TRBJ1-2; no clear D gene. V was clipped by 5 bases and J by 4 bases, with 14 bases between them. CDR1 LNHDA and CDR2 SQIVND come from the germline V gene (reference sequence). CDR3 length equals 14 residues. Combining the CDR3 with reference TRBV19 and TRBJ1-2 gives the whole variable domain DGGITQSPKYLFRKEGQNVTLSCEQNLNHDAMYWYRQDPGQGLRLIYYSQIVNDFQKGDIAEGYSVSREKKESFPLTVTSAQKNPTAFYLCASSQLSVPYGYTFGSGTRLTVV.

V usage is TRBV6-2 or TRBV6-3 and J usage is TRBJ2-2; D perhaps matches TRBD1 (6 bases). Germline V gene lookup returns CDR1 MNHEY and CDR2 SVGEGT. V dropped 2 bases and J dropped 1 base, with 11 bases sitting between them. CDR3 length: 16 residues. CDR3 in DNA: TGTGCCAGCAGTTACATGTCAGGGGAGAACACCGGGGAGCTGTTTTTT. Translation: CASSYMSGENTGELFF.

J is TRBJ2-1 and V is TRBV20-1; possible D gene TRBD2, 5 bases. V lost 5 bases, J lost 13 bases, and 15 bases lay in between. Per the germline V gene, CDR1 is DFQATT and CDR2 is SNEGSKA (reference sequence). The CDR3 consists of 11 residues. The CDR3 protein is CSAQFEGPQFF. CDR3 sequence (DNA): TGCAGTGCTCAGTTTGAGGGTCCCCAGTTCTTC.

This clone was observed a few times. This chain uses TRBV27 with TRBJ2-7, with a possible D match to TRBD2 (5 bases). The CDR3 covers 14 residues. V was shortened by 6 bases and J by 2 bases, with 14 bases between the two germline ends. The germline V gene encodes CDR1 MNHEY and CDR2 SMNVEV (reference sequence). CDR3 protein: CASSRMGVTYEQYF. The CDR3, as DNA: TGTGCCAGCAGCCGGATGGGAGTCACCTACGAGCAGTACTTC.

The chain carries TRBV7-2 and TRBJ1-4; TRBD1 matches at 8 bases. CDR3 length equals 16 residues. V gave up 1 base and J gave up 7 bases; unmatched junction bases: 8. Per the germline V gene, CDR1 is SGHTA and CDR2 is FQGNSA. The CDR3 sequence is CASSLGSGTGGEKLFF. The CDR3 nucleotides are TGTGCCAGCAGCTTAGGATCGGGGACAGGCGGTGAAAAACTGTTTTTT.

This clone was observed a handful of times. V gene TRBV7-9 combines with J gene TRBJ2-7, with 7 positions matching TRBD2. Germline-derived CDR1 and CDR2 are SEHNR and FQNEAQ (reference sequence). CDR3 size: 14 residues. V lost 2 bases and J lost 1; bases outside the gene matches: 2. CDR3 bases: TGTGCCAGCAGCTTAACTAGCGCGTCCTACGAGCAGTACTTC. It is translated as CASSLTSASYEQYF.

This sequence joins TRBV6-2 or TRBV6-3 and TRBJ1-2, with D tentatively TRBD1 (6 bases). The CDR3 has 17 amino acids. The V gene lost 7 bases and the J gene lost 3 bases, with 24 bases spanning the gap. Germline CDR1 and CDR2: MNHEY and SVGEGT. The CDR3 coding sequence is TGTGCCAGCACCCCACCTCGAGGACAGTTTGGGCACTATGGCTACACCTTC. It yields the protein CASTPPRGQFGHYGYTF.

The gene calls are TRBV28 and TRBJ1-4; TRBD1 matches at 9 bases. The CDR3 consists of 15 residues. Per germline, CDR1 MDHEN and CDR2 SYDVKM. Trimming took 6 bases from V and 13 from J; bases not matched to a gene: 15. CDR3 sequence reads: CASSLPGTGTLLLFF. Written as DNA, the CDR3 is TGTGCCAGCAGCTTACCCGGGACAGGGACCTTACTACTGTTTTTT.

The chain combines TRBV25-1 with TRBJ1-6; D is perhaps TRBD1 (5 bases). The germline V and J ends were trimmed by 4 bases and 10 bases, with 20 bases remaining between them. This CDR3 spans 16 amino acids. CDR1 and CDR2 (germline): MGHDK, SYGVNS. CDR3: CASSVGGGGENSPLHF. The DNA of the CDR3 is TGTGCCAGCAGTGTTGGCGGGGGAGGGGAAAACTCACCCCTCCACTTT.

The chain has TRBV6-5 and TRBJ1-6, with D uncertain. The CDR3 runs to 15 residues. Germline lookup yields CDR1 MNHEY and CDR2 SVGAGI. Trimming took 6 bases from V and 7 from J, leaving 16 bases between them. CDR3 coding DNA: TGTGCCAGCAGCTTGGGCGGGCCGCGAAATTCACCCCTCCACTTT. This codes for CASSLGGPRNSPLHF.

The chain employs TRBV6-5 and TRBJ1-2, with D perhaps matching TRBD1 (5 bases). Between the trimmed V and J ends, which lost 2 bases and 2 bases, there was a span of 12 bases. Germline lookup yields CDR1 MNHEY and CDR2 SVGAGI. The length of the CDR3 is 15 residues. CDR3 region: CASSYKGRANYGYTF. In DNA, the CDR3 is TGTGCCAGCAGTTACAAAGGCAGGGCAAACTATGGCTACACCTTC.

This clone came up once. This sequence joins TRBV7-9 and TRBJ1-4; 9 nucleotides agree with TRBD1. Germline CDR1 reads SEHNR; CDR2 reads FQNEAQ (reference sequence). The CDR3 is made up of 16 amino acids. J lost 5 bases, V lost 3 bases, and 7 bases had no gene match. CDR3 sequence reads: CASSLGQGPQNEKLFF. CDR3 DNA sequence: TGTGCCAGCAGCTTGGGACAGGGCCCTCAAAATGAAAAACTGTTTTTT. Full variable domain (missing parts from reference TRBV7-9 and TRBJ1-4): DTGVSQNPRHKITKRGQNVTFRCDPISEHNRLYWYRQTLGQGPEFLTYFQNEAQLEKSRLLSDRFSAERPKGSFSTLEIQRTEQGDSAMYLCASSLGQGPQNEKLFFGSGTQLSVL.

The chain has TRBV29-1 and TRBJ1-2, with 9 bases identical to TRBD1. This CDR3 is 11 amino acids long. The junction had 2 bases not matched to a gene; V was cut back by 6 bases and J by 6 bases. Germline CDR1 SQVTM, CDR2 ANQGSEA. The CDR3 is CSVRTGDGYTF. The CDR3 region has the DNA TGCAGCGTCCGGACAGGGGATGGCTACACCTTC. The complete variable domain, with remaining parts taken from reference TRBV29-1 and TRBJ1-2, reads SAVISQKPSRDICQRGTSLTIQCQVDSQVTMMFWYRQQPGQSLTLIATANQGSEATYESGFVIDKFPISRPNLTFSTLTVSNMSPEDSSIYLCSVRTGDGYTFGSGTRLTVV.